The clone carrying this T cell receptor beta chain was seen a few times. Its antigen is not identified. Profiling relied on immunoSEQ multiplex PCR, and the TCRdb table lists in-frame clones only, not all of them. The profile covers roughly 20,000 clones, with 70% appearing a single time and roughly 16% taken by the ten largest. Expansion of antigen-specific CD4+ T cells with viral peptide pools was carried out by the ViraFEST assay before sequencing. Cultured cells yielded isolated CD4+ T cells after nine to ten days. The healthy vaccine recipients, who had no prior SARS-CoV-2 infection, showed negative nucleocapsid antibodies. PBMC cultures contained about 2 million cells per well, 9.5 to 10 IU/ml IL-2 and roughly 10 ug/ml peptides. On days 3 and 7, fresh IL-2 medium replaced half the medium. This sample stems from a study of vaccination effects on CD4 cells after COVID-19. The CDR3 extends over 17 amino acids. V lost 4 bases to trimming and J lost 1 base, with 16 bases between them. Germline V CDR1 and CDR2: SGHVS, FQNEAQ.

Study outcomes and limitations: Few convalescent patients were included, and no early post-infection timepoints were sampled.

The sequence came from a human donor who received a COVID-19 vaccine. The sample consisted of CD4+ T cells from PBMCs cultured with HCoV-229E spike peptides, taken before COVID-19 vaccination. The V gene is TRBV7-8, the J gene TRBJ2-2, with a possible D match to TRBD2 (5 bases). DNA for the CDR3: TGTGCCAGCAGCTCGCGGGTGGGTCGATTGAACACCGGGGAGCTGTTTTTT. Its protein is CASSSRVGRLNTGELFF.